This T cell receptor (beta chain) comes out of a study of blood T cell repertoires in COVID-19. The V and J ends lost 6 bases and 0 bases, in that order; junction bases with no gene match: 4. The CDR3 runs to 14 residues. Germline CDR1 reads MNHEY; CDR2 reads SVGAGI. TCRdb's copy holds only in-frame clones and misses some; the assay was immunoSEQ multiplex PCR. The profile shows tens of thousands of clones, roughly 88% of them singletons. This receptor was obtained from a man in his sixties with acute or convalescent COVID-19. The V call is TRBV6-5, the J call TRBJ1-2; TRBD1 matches 7 bases. Sequenced input: peripheral blood. The CDR3 reads CASRRDRANYGYTF. The CDR3 bases are TGTGCCAGCAGACGAGACAGGGCTAACTATGGCTACACCTTC.